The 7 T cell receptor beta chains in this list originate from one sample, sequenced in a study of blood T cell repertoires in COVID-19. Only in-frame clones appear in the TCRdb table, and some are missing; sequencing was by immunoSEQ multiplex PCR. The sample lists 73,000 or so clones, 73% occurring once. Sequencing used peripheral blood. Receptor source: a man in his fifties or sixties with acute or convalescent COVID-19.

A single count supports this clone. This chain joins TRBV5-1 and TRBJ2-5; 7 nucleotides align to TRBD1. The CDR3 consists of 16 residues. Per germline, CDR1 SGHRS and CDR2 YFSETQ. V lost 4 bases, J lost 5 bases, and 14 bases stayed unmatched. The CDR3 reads CASSKTQGDIWETQYF. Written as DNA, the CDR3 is TGCGCCAGCAGCAAAACCCAGGGGGACATTTGGGAGACCCAGTACTTC. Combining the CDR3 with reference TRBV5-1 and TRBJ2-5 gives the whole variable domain KAGVTQTPRYLIKTRGQQVTLSCSPISGHRSVSWYQQTPGQGLQFLFEYFSETQRNKGNFPGRFSGRQFSNSRSEMNVSTLELGDSALYLCASSKTQGDIWETQYFGPGTRLLVL.

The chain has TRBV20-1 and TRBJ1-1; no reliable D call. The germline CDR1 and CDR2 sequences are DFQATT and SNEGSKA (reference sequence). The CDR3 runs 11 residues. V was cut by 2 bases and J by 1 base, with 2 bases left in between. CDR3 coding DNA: TGCAGTGCTAGACAGAACACTGAAGCTTTCTTT. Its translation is CSARQNTEAFF.

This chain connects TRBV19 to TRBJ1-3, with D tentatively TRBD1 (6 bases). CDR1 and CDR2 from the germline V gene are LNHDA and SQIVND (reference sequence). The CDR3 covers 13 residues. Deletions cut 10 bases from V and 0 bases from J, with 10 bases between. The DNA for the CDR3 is TGTGCCACCAGACAGGTCTCTGGAAACACCATATATTTT. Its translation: CATRQVSGNTIYF.

The CDR3 loop is CASSRDRAGNTIYF. For the CDR3, the DNA is TGTGCCAGCAGTCGGGACAGGGCCGGAAACACCATATATTTT. The gene calls are TRBV6-5 and TRBJ1-3, with 9 positions matching TRBD1. This CDR3 contains 14 residues. V trimming: 5 bases; J trimming: 4 bases; junction bases outside the gene matches: 3. In germline, CDR1 is MNHEY, CDR2 SVGAGI.

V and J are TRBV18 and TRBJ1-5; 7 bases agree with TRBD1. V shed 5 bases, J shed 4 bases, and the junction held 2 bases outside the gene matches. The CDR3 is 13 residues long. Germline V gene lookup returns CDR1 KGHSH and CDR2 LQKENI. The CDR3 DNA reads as TGTGCCAGCTCAGGGGGACAGAATCAGCCCCAGCATTTT. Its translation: CASSGGQNQPQHF. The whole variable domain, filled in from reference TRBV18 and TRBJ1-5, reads NAGVMQNPRHLVRRRGQEARLRCSPMKGHSHVYWYRQLPEEGLKFMVYLQKENIIDESGMPKERFSAEFPKEGPSILRIQQVVRGDSAAYFCASSGGQNQPQHFGDGTRLSIL.

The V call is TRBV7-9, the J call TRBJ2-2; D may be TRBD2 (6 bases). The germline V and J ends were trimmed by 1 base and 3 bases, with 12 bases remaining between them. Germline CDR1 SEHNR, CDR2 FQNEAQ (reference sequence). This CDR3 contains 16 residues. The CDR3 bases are TGTGCCAGCAGCTTAGGGGCAGGGACTTACACCGGGGAGCTGTTTTTT. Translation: CASSLGAGTYTGELFF.

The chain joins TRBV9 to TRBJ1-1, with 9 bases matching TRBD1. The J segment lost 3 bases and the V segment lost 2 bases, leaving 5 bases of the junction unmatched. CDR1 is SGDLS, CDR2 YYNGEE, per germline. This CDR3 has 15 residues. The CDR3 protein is CASSVGQGRDTEAFF. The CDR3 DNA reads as TGTGCCAGCAGCGTCGGACAGGGGAGGGACACTGAAGCTTTCTTT.